What follows are 10 T cell receptor beta chains derived from one specimen sequenced in a study of beta chain features in type 1 diabetes. Overall study findings and caveats: Shorter TCRB CDR3s, moderately but significantly so, marked every one of the four CD4+ subsets in Type 1 diabetes patients.

No antigen has been assigned to these receptors. The sequenced template was cDNA made from the entire isolated RNA. Profiling relied on immunoSEQ multiplex PCR, and the TCRdb table lists in-frame clones only, not all of them. The profile shows about 300,000 clones, 13% of them singletons. The sequenced material came from naive CD4+ T cells from blood. These receptors were obtained from a woman younger than 35 with type 1 diabetes.

CDR3 coding DNA: TGCGCCAGCAGCTCCACTAGCGGGAGAAAGACCCAGTACTTC. Translation: CASSSTSGRKTQYF. V gene TRBV5-1 combines with J gene TRBJ2-5, with TRBD2 identical over 11 bases. Losses at the gene ends were 3 bases for V and 6 bases for J; bases not matched to a gene: 4. In germline, CDR1 is SGHRS, CDR2 YFSETQ. The CDR3 has 14 residues.

The chain carries TRBV9 and TRBJ1-2; D is ambiguous. With 1 base removed from V and 4 bases from J, the gap between germline ends came to 14 bases. The CDR3 extends over 15 amino acids. Per germline, CDR1 SGDLS and CDR2 YYNGEE. CDR3 in DNA: TGTGCCAGCAGCGTAACCCCTTTAGATACCTATGGCTACACCTTC. Its translation: CASSVTPLDTYGYTF.

The chain has TRBV28 and TRBJ2-1; 7 bases align to TRBD1. Germline V gene data show CDR1 as MDHEN and CDR2 as SYDVKM. V lost 3 bases and J lost 7; bases outside the gene matches: 0. The CDR3 is made up of 12 amino acids. This CDR3 is CASSLTGNEQFF. CDR3 DNA: TGTGCCAGCAGTTTGACAGGGAATGAGCAGTTCTTC.

The V call is TRBV10-2, the J call TRBJ2-3, with D possibly matching TRBD2 (6 bases). The germline V and J ends were trimmed by 4 bases and 4 bases, with 9 bases remaining between them. Looked up from germline, CDR1 is WSHSY and CDR2 is SAAADI. The CDR3 is 13 residues long. This chain's CDR3 is CASSVGGSDTQYF. The CDR3 DNA follows: TGCGCCAGCAGTGTTGGAGGGTCAGATACGCAGTATTTT.

This clone was seen a handful of times. The CDR3 loop reads CASSSGLAPQETQYF. The CDR3 coding sequence is TGTGCCAGCAGCTCGGGACTAGCGCCCCAAGAGACCCAGTACTTC. The genes are TRBV11-2 and TRBJ2-5, with 10 nucleotides matching TRBD2. This CDR3 is built from 15 residues. Germline CDR1 reads SGHAT; CDR2 reads FQNNGV. V lost 4 bases to trimming and J lost 1 base; unmatched junction nucleotides: 3.

This clone was seen a few times. In the same sample, other DNA sequences code for this CDR3. V is TRBV5-1 and J is TRBJ2-5; 9 nucleotides align to TRBD1. From germline, CDR1 is SGHRS and CDR2 YFSETQ. This CDR3 has 15 residues. V shed 4 bases, J shed 5 bases, and the junction held 9 bases outside the gene matches. The chain's CDR3 is CASSPGTGLGETQYF. Here the CDR3 DNA reads TGCGCCAGCAGCCCGGGGACAGGGTTGGGGGAGACCCAGTACTTC.

This clone has only a few counts. The chain links TRBV5-1 to TRBJ1-1; 9 positions match TRBD1. Germline loops: CDR1 SGHRS, CDR2 YFSETQ. The CDR3 totals 16 residues. Unmatched junction bases numbered 9, after V lost 1 base and J lost 5 bases. CDR3: CASSLSSPTGGTEAFF. Written as DNA, the CDR3 is TGCGCCAGCAGCTTGTCTAGCCCGACAGGGGGAACTGAAGCTTTCTTT. Filled out from reference TRBV5-1 and TRBJ1-1, the complete variable domain reads KAGVTQTPRYLIKTRGQQVTLSCSPISGHRSVSWYQQTPGQGLQFLFEYFSETQRNKGNFPGRFSGRQFSNSRSEMNVSTLELGDSALYLCASSLSSPTGGTEAFFGQGTRLTVV.

This clone turned up a few times. The chain uses TRBV15 and TRBJ1-4; TRBD1 matches at 9 bases. Trimming removed 5 bases from V and 3 bases from J; junction bases left unmatched: 4. The CDR3 covers 15 residues. Germline V gene lookup returns CDR1 LNHNV and CDR2 YYDKDF (reference sequence). CDR3 residues: CATSARDRANEKLFF. In nucleotides, the CDR3 is TGTGCCACCAGCGCCCGGGACAGGGCTAATGAAAAACTGTTTTTT.

The V call is TRBV18, the J call TRBJ1-1, with D unclear. V lost 4 bases and J lost 1, with 10 bases in between. This CDR3 spans 14 amino acids. Germline-derived CDR1 and CDR2 are KGHSH and LQKENI. CDR3 nucleotide sequence: TGTGCCAGCTCACTTGACGAGGGGAACACTGAAGCTTTCTTT. Its translation: CASSLDEGNTEAFF.

As to this clone: The same CDR3 arises from other DNA sequences in this sample as well. The chain has TRBV5-1 and TRBJ2-1; TRBD2 aligns across 12 bases. The CDR3 covers 17 residues. Losses at the gene ends were 0 bases for V and 4 bases for J; bases not matched to a gene: 5. The germline V gene has CDR1 SGHRS and CDR2 YFSETQ. This CDR3 reads CASSLGLAGVSYNEQFF. The CDR3 nucleotides are TGCGCCAGCAGCTTGGGACTAGCGGGAGTCTCATACAATGAGCAGTTCTTC.